The next 24 T cell receptor beta chains were all read from a single sample in a study of blood T cell repertoires in COVID-19. Profiling relied on immunoSEQ multiplex PCR, and the TCRdb table lists in-frame clones only, not all of them. This sample yields 85,000 or so clones, of which around 81% are seen a single time; about 45% belongs to the top ten. The source material was peripheral blood. The receptor set was obtained from a man aged 80 or over with acute or convalescent COVID-19.

V is TRBV7-9 and J is TRBJ2-3; 10 bases are a match to TRBD2. Germline-derived CDR1 and CDR2 are SEHNR and FQNEAQ (reference sequence). The CDR3 sequence is 15 residues long. The trim removed 5 bases at V and 5 bases at J, leaving 7 bases unmatched. CDR3 DNA: TGTGCCAGCAGCCCGAACGGACTAGCGGTAGATACGCAGTATTTT. This translates into CASSPNGLAVDTQYF.

The chain combines TRBV5-4 with TRBJ2-5; TRBD1 might be the D (7 bases). This CDR3 has 14 amino acids. The germline V and J ends were trimmed by 4 bases and 1 base, with 11 bases remaining between them. Per the germline V gene, CDR1 is SGHNT and CDR2 is YYREEE (reference sequence). The CDR3 is CASSPGDSQETQYF. The CDR3 DNA sequence: TGTGCCAGCAGCCCGGGGGACAGCCAAGAGACCCAGTACTTC. Looking up the rest from reference TRBV5-4 and TRBJ2-5 gives the full variable domain: ETGVTQSPTHLIKTRGQQVTLRCSSQSGHNTVSWYQQALGQGPQFIFQYYREEENGRGNFPPRFSGLQFPNYSSELNVNALELDDSALYLCASSPGDSQETQYFGPGTRLLVL.

The chain links TRBV5-1 to TRBJ1-3; maybe TRBD1 (6 bases). Looked up from germline, CDR1 is SGHRS and CDR2 is YFSETQ. V lost 0 bases to trimming and J lost 2 bases, with 9 bases between them. The length of the CDR3 is 15 residues. The CDR3 DNA follows: TGCGCCAGCAGCTTGGCGACAGGAGCTGGAAACACCATATATTTT. As protein: CASSLATGAGNTIYF. Full variable domain (missing parts from reference TRBV5-1 and TRBJ1-3): KAGVTQTPRYLIKTRGQQVTLSCSPISGHRSVSWYQQTPGQGLQFLFEYFSETQRNKGNFPGRFSGRQFSNSRSEMNVSTLELGDSALYLCASSLATGAGNTIYFGEGSWLTVV.

CDR3 loop: CSVVASSSGELFF. Here the CDR3 DNA reads TGCAGCGTTGTAGCTAGCAGTAGCGGGGAGCTGTTTTTT. The rearrangement uses TRBV29-1 and TRBJ2-2; a possible D gene is TRBD2 (5 bases). CDR3 size: 13 residues. CDR1 is SQVTM and CDR2 is ANQGSEA in the germline V gene. Trimming removed 4 bases at V and 7 bases at J, with 13 bases between.

The rearrangement links TRBV5-1 to TRBJ2-2, with 7 bases that match TRBD1. V lost 0 bases, J lost 5 bases, and 4 bases stayed unmatched. Germline V gene data show CDR1 as SGHRS and CDR2 as YFSETQ. The CDR3 spans 15 residues. CDR3 region: CASSLEGGGTGELFF. Here the CDR3 DNA reads TGCGCCAGCAGCTTGGAAGGGGGCGGGACCGGGGAGCTGTTTTTT.

The chain links TRBV27 to TRBJ1-1; no definite D call. The length of the CDR3 is 14 residues. Germline-derived CDR1 and CDR2 are MNHEY and SMNVEV (reference sequence). The V and J ends lost 5 bases and 2 bases respectively, with 12 bases between them. In DNA form, the CDR3 reads TGTGCCAGCAGTATCAACAGCCTTAACACTGAAGCTTTCTTT. This sequence encodes CASSINSLNTEAFF.

The chain uses TRBV7-3 and TRBJ2-2; D may be TRBD2 (6 bases). This CDR3 spans 15 amino acids. From germline, CDR1 is SGHTA and CDR2 FQGTGA. The germline V and J ends were trimmed by 11 bases and 6 bases, with 22 bases remaining between them. The CDR3 sequence is CACSPGLRSSGELFF. CDR3 DNA: TGTGCCTGCTCACCGGGACTTAGATCGTCCGGGGAGCTGTTTTTT. Full variable domain (missing parts from reference TRBV7-3 and TRBJ2-2): GAGVSQTPSNKVTEKGKYVELRCDPISGHTALYWYRQSLGQGPEFLIYFQGTGAADDSGLPNDRFFAVRPEGSVSTLKIQRTERGDSAVYLCACSPGLRSSGELFFGEGSRLTVL.

V usage is TRBV2 and J usage is TRBJ2-2; unclear D gene. The CDR3 has 14 amino acids. V lost 6 bases to trimming and J lost 1 base, with 9 bases between them. CDR1 SNHLY and CDR2 FYNNEI come from the germline V gene. CDR3 in amino acids: CASRRRGNTGELFF. The CDR3 DNA sequence: TGTGCCAGCAGGCGCAGAGGGAACACCGGGGAGCTGTTTTTT.

The chain links TRBV18 to TRBJ1-1, with a weak D call TRBD1 (6 bases). The germline V and J ends were trimmed by 5 bases and 2 bases, with 12 bases remaining between them. Germline V gene lookup returns CDR1 KGHSH and CDR2 LQKENI. The CDR3 is made up of 14 amino acids. CDR3 amino acids: CASSDTQGNTEAFF. CDR3 nucleotides: TGTGCCAGCTCAGACACACAGGGAAACACTGAAGCTTTCTTT. The full variable domain, rest sourced from reference TRBV18 and TRBJ1-1, is NAGVMQNPRHLVRRRGQEARLRCSPMKGHSHVYWYRQLPEEGLKFMVYLQKENIIDESGMPKERFSAEFPKEGPSILRIQQVVRGDSAAYFCASSDTQGNTEAFFGQGTRLTVV.

DNA for the CDR3: TGTGCCAGCAGCCAAGACCCGGGAGGGGCTGGGACCCAGTACTTC. As protein: CASSQDPGGAGTQYF. V and J are TRBV14 and TRBJ2-5; 8 bases are a match to TRBD2. Germline V gives CDR1 SGHDN, CDR2 FVKESK. The CDR3 covers 15 residues. V lost 0 bases, J lost 7 bases, and 7 bases stayed unmatched.

The J gene is TRBJ2-7, the V gene TRBV6-6; 12 bases match TRBD2. V lost 2 bases to trimming and J lost 2 bases; unmatched junction nucleotides: 4. This CDR3 comprises 16 residues. Germline-derived CDR1 and CDR2 are MNHNY and SVGAGI (reference sequence). The CDR3 loop is CASSYGPSGRAYEQYF. The CDR3 region has the DNA TGTGCCAGCAGTTACGGTCCTAGCGGGAGGGCCTACGAGCAGTACTTC.

The rearrangement joins TRBV27 to TRBJ2-2; the D gene is possibly TRBD1 (6 bases). Germline-derived CDR1 and CDR2 are MNHEY and SMNVEV (reference sequence). The CDR3 length is 16 residues. Trimming pared 3 bases from V and 1 base from J, leaving 12 bases between. CDR3 coding DNA: TGTGCCAGCAGTTTTTCCCGGACAGTGAACACCGGGGAGCTGTTTTTT. Its translation: CASSFSRTVNTGELFF.

This clone has more than one count but fewer than ten. This chain joins TRBV10-3 and TRBJ1-2; the match to TRBD1 covers 8 bases. J gave up 4 bases and V 4 bases, and 8 bases lay outside the gene matches. Germline V CDR1 and CDR2: ENHRY, SYGVKD. This CDR3 has 15 amino acids. Here the CDR3 reads CAISADQTGAYGYTF. DNA of the CDR3: TGTGCCATCAGTGCCGACCAGACAGGGGCCTATGGCTACACCTTC.

This clone showed up just once. The J gene is TRBJ1-6, the V gene TRBV12-3 or TRBV12-4, with a weak D call TRBD1 (5 bases). The CDR3 is 13 amino acids. Between the trimmed V and J ends, which lost 2 bases and 6 bases, there was a span of 5 bases. The CDR3 loop reads CASSLQGNSPLHF. CDR3 nucleotides: TGTGCCAGCAGTTTACAGGGTAATTCACCCCTCCACTTT.

The chain recombines TRBV9 with TRBJ2-4, with D perhaps TRBD2 (5 bases). There are 16 residues in the CDR3. Trimming stripped 4 bases from V and 0 bases from J, with 14 bases between. The germline V gene has CDR1 SGDLS and CDR2 YYNGEE. CDR3 DNA sequence: TGTGCCAGCAGCCCCGTTGAGGGTACAGCCAAAAACATTCAGTACTTC. As protein: CASSPVEGTAKNIQYF. The full variable domain, in which reference TRBV9 and TRBJ2-4 provide the parts outside the CDR3, is DSGVTQTPKHLITATGQRVTLRCSPRSGDLSVYWYQQSLDQGLQFLIQYYNGEERAKGNILERFSAQQFPDLHSELNLSSLELGDSALYFCASSPVEGTAKNIQYFGAGTRLSVL.

The chain employs TRBV19 and TRBJ1-1; D not certain. Germline V gene data show CDR1 as LNHDA and CDR2 as SQIVND (reference sequence). There are 14 residues in the CDR3. V lost 5 bases and J lost 1, with 11 bases in between. This CDR3 reads CASSPLQSNTEAFF. In DNA, the CDR3 is TGTGCCAGTAGTCCCCTTCAGTCGAACACTGAAGCTTTCTTT. The full variable domain, with the rest looked up from reference TRBV19 and TRBJ1-1, is DGGITQSPKYLFRKEGQNVTLSCEQNLNHDAMYWYRQDPGQGLRLIYYSQIVNDFQKGDIAEGYSVSREKKESFPLTVTSAQKNPTAFYLCASSPLQSNTEAFFGQGTRLTVV.

The chain is built from TRBV19 and TRBJ1-5; perhaps TRBD1 as D (5 bases). Deletions cut 4 bases from V and 2 bases from J, with 9 bases between. The CDR3 has 14 residues. Germline loops: CDR1 LNHDA, CDR2 SQIVND (reference sequence). The CDR3 sequence is CASSKTGGNQPQHF. For the CDR3, the DNA is TGTGCCAGTAGTAAAACGGGGGGCAATCAGCCCCAGCATTTT.

This chain connects TRBV24-1 to TRBJ2-5, with D possibly being TRBD1 (5 bases). V lost 4 bases and J 2 bases, leaving 16 bases between the germline ends. The CDR3 extends over 16 amino acids. CDR1 is KGHDR and CDR2 is SFDVKD in the germline V gene. For the CDR3, the DNA is TGTGCCACCAGTGAGTTGGTGTCAGGGATACAAGAGACCCAGTACTTC. Encoded protein: CATSELVSGIQETQYF.

The rearrangement uses TRBV7-9 and TRBJ2-3; 10 nucleotides align to TRBD2. CDR1 is SEHNR, CDR2 FQNEAQ, per germline (reference sequence). V trimming: 2 bases; J trimming: 5 bases; junction bases outside the gene matches: 7. The CDR3 has 16 amino acids. The CDR3 DNA reads as TGTGCCAGCAGCTTAACCCTAGCGGGAGCAATAGATACGCAGTATTTT. It is translated as CASSLTLAGAIDTQYF.

The chain couples TRBV19 to TRBJ1-3; 11 bases line up with TRBD1. The germline V gene encodes CDR1 LNHDA and CDR2 SQIVND (reference sequence). The V segment lost 6 bases and the J segment 0 bases; nucleotides outside the gene matches: 4. The CDR3 runs to 16 residues. The CDR3 sequence is CASSAGTGGSGNTIYF. Here the CDR3 DNA reads TGTGCCAGTAGCGCCGGGACAGGGGGCTCTGGAAACACCATATATTTT.

The rearrangement links TRBV7-8 to TRBJ1-6, with D tentatively TRBD1 (6 bases). Germline values: CDR1 SGHVS, CDR2 FQNEAQ. The CDR3 length is 16 residues. Deletions cut 1 base from V and 3 bases from J, with 10 bases between. CDR3 in DNA: TGTGCCAGCAGCTTAGGGGGGCCTAACTATAATTCACCCCTCCACTTT. Translated, it gives CASSLGGPNYNSPLHF.

This chain links TRBV29-1 with TRBJ2-1, with TRBD2 as a possible D gene (5 bases). CDR1 SQVTM and CDR2 ANQGSEA come from the germline V gene. V was pared by 4 bases and J by 0 bases, with 13 bases between. The CDR3 contains 15 residues. The CDR3 protein is CSVGPADDSYNEQFF. CDR3 in DNA: TGCAGCGTTGGGCCAGCGGACGACTCCTACAATGAGCAGTTCTTC.

The rearrangement links TRBV7-2 to TRBJ1-1, with D uncertain. The CDR3 length is 12 residues. V was clipped by 3 bases and J by 11 bases, with 13 bases between them. CDR1 and CDR2 (germline): SGHTA, FQGNSA. The CDR3 sequence: CASSFSDTRAFF. DNA for the CDR3: TGTGCCAGCAGCTTCTCAGATACGAGGGCTTTCTTT.

This sequence joins TRBV29-1 and TRBJ1-1, with D tentatively TRBD1 (5 bases). The CDR3 is made up of 15 amino acids. V gave up 7 bases and J gave up 0 bases, with 18 bases separating them. Germline V gene lookup returns CDR1 SQVTM and CDR2 ANQGSEA. Here the CDR3 DNA reads TGCAGCGCTGGGGCAGGGTGGGGTATGAACACTGAAGCTTTCTTT. Its translation is CSAGAGWGMNTEAFF.